These T cell receptor beta chains were read from a single sample in a study of STAT5B mutations in CD4+ large granular lymphocyte leukemia. This table comes from immunoSEQ multiplex PCR, and its TCRdb copy is limited to in-frame clones, with some not included. Among around 34,000 clones, approximately 80% were seen once, and the ten largest hold around 4.5%. Sequences were obtained from CD4+ T cells from blood buffy coats. These receptors came from a human donor in good health. Each CDR3 is given with its conserved first and last residue. The order of the fields is D gene, V gene, clone size, J gene, CDR3 protein, CDR3 DNA. D genes are given only for firm matches. Rows may omit the clone size; those that give it use once, few, many or a size class.

D gene: NA
V gene: TRBV5-1
clone size: few
J gene: TRBJ1-2
CDR3 protein: CASRDSSFSYGYTF
CDR3 DNA: TGCGCCAGCAGGGACAGCAGTTTCAGCTATGGCTACACCTTC

D gene: TRBD1
V gene: TRBV5-1
clone size: NA
J gene: TRBJ2-2
CDR3 protein: CASSLVAGQGTTGELFF
CDR3 DNA: TGCGCCAGCAGCTTGGTTGCAGGACAGGGAACTACCGGGGAGCTGTTTTTT

D gene: NA
V gene: TRBV11-3
clone size: NA
J gene: TRBJ2-3
CDR3 protein: CASSLGQESTDTQYF
CDR3 DNA: TGTGCCAGCAGCTTAGGACAGGAAAGCACAGATACGCAGTATTTT

D gene: NA
V gene: TRBV7-9
clone size: NA
J gene: TRBJ2-7
CDR3 protein: CASSSKGPWEEQYF
CDR3 DNA: TGTGCCAGCAGCTCGAAAGGACCCTGGGAAGAGCAGTACTTC

D gene: TRBD2
V gene: TRBV7-2
clone size: NA
J gene: TRBJ2-7
CDR3 protein: CASSPGLAGEHEQYF
CDR3 DNA: TGTGCCAGCAGCCCGGGACTAGCGGGAGAGCACGAGCAGTACTTC

D gene: NA
V gene: TRBV29-1
clone size: NA
J gene: TRBJ2-2
CDR3 protein: CSVGTGIGELFF
CDR3 DNA: TGCAGCGTGGGCACAGGGATCGGGGAGCTGTTTTTT

D gene: NA
V gene: TRBV6-5
clone size: NA
J gene: TRBJ2-7
CDR3 protein: CASSYQRPGAGEQYF
CDR3 DNA: TGTGCCAGCAGTTATCAACGGCCGGGGGCCGGGGAGCAGTACTTC

D gene: NA
V gene: TRBV11-3
clone size: NA
J gene: TRBJ1-4
CDR3 protein: CASSPGGGEKLFF
CDR3 DNA: TGTGCCAGCAGCCCCGGGGGGGGTGAAAAACTGTTTTTT

D gene: TRBD2
V gene: TRBV18
clone size: NA
J gene: TRBJ2-7
CDR3 protein: CASSPGSGRTYEQYF
CDR3 DNA: TGTGCCAGCTCACCGGGTAGCGGGAGGACCTACGAGCAGTACTTC

D gene: NA
V gene: TRBV10-2
clone size: NA
J gene: TRBJ1-2
CDR3 protein: CASSESGVPYGYTF
CDR3 DNA: TGCGCCAGCAGTGAGTCAGGGGTTCCCTATGGCTACACCTTC

D gene: NA
V gene: TRBV27
clone size: NA
J gene: TRBJ2-1
CDR3 protein: CASSLRAGNNEQFF
CDR3 DNA: TGTGCCAGCAGTTTAAGGGCCGGGAACAATGAGCAGTTCTTC

D gene: NA
V gene: TRBV7-3
clone size: NA
J gene: TRBJ2-7
CDR3 protein: CASRQRRDSREQYF
CDR3 DNA: TGTGCCAGCCGCCAACGGAGAGACTCGAGGGAGCAGTACTTC

D gene: NA
V gene: TRBV7-6
clone size: NA
J gene: TRBJ2-1
CDR3 protein: CASSLVWSLKYNEQFF
CDR3 DNA: TGTGCCAGCAGCTTAGTATGGAGTCTTAAATACAATGAGCAGTTCTTC

D gene: TRBD2
V gene: TRBV5-1
clone size: NA
J gene: TRBJ2-1
CDR3 protein: CASSLVGSSGPKASYNEQFF
CDR3 DNA: TGCGCCAGCAGCTTGGTGGGTTCTAGCGGCCCAAAAGCCTCCTACAATGAGCAGTTCTTC

D gene: NA
V gene: TRBV5-1
clone size: NA
J gene: TRBJ2-1
CDR3 protein: CASSGKGELLGNEQFF
CDR3 DNA: TGCGCCAGCAGCGGAAAGGGAGAACTACTAGGCAATGAGCAGTTCTTC

D gene: NA
V gene: TRBV19
clone size: NA
J gene: TRBJ1-1
CDR3 protein: CASSMGLTEAFF
CDR3 DNA: TGTGCCAGTAGTATGGGTCTCACTGAAGCTTTCTTT

D gene: TRBD2
V gene: TRBV6-5
clone size: NA
J gene: TRBJ2-3
CDR3 protein: CASSSGTSGSADTQYF
CDR3 DNA: TGTGCCAGCAGTTCTGGGACTAGCGGGAGCGCAGATACGCAGTATTTT

D gene: NA
V gene: TRBV4-1
clone size: NA
J gene: TRBJ2-7
CDR3 protein: CASRYGRGGPYEQYF
CDR3 DNA: TGCGCCAGCAGGTATGGAAGGGGAGGACCCTACGAGCAGTACTTC

D gene: TRBD2
V gene: TRBV5-1
clone size: NA
J gene: TRBJ2-3
CDR3 protein: CASRGLAASTDTQYF
CDR3 DNA: TGCGCCAGCAGAGGCCTAGCGGCAAGCACAGATACGCAGTATTTT

D gene: TRBD2
V gene: TRBV5-1
clone size: NA
J gene: TRBJ2-1
CDR3 protein: CASRPGLAGGISGGEQFF
CDR3 DNA: TGCGCCAGCAGGCCGGGACTAGCGGGAGGTATCTCCGGGGGTGAGCAGTTCTTC

D gene: NA
V gene: TRBV2
clone size: NA
J gene: TRBJ1-4
CDR3 protein: CASSASTWGKLFF
CDR3 DNA: TGTGCCAGCAGTGCCTCGACCTGGGGAAAACTGTTTTTT

D gene: NA
V gene: TRBV15
clone size: NA
J gene: TRBJ2-3
CDR3 protein: CATSRVATDTDTQYF
CDR3 DNA: TGTGCCACCAGCAGAGTGGCTACTGACACAGATACGCAGTATTTT

D gene: NA
V gene: TRBV10-1
clone size: few
J gene: TRBJ1-3
CDR3 protein: CASSEPDTSIAGNTIYF
CDR3 DNA: TGCGCCAGCAGTGAGCCCGACACCAGCATAGCCGGAAACACCATATATTTT

D gene: TRBD1
V gene: TRBV7-2
clone size: once
J gene: TRBJ2-2
CDR3 protein: CASTRQGAGGELFF
CDR3 DNA: TGTGCCAGCACCCGACAGGGGGCAGGCGGGGAGCTGTTTTTT

D gene: NA
V gene: TRBV5-1
clone size: NA
J gene: TRBJ2-5
CDR3 protein: CASSLGGSSETQYF
CDR3 DNA: TGCGCCAGCAGCTTGGGGGGGAGCTCAGAGACCCAGTACTTC

D gene: NA
V gene: TRBV4-1
clone size: NA
J gene: TRBJ1-2
CDR3 protein: CASSQGRGVEYGYTF
CDR3 DNA: TGCGCCAGCAGCCAAGGAAGGGGGGTCGAATATGGCTACACCTTC

D gene: NA
V gene: TRBV11-1
clone size: NA
J gene: TRBJ2-1
CDR3 protein: CASSEWGHGGSYNEQFF
CDR3 DNA: TGTGCCAGCAGCGAATGGGGGCATGGGGGCTCCTACAATGAGCAGTTCTTC

D gene: TRBD2
V gene: TRBV5-4
clone size: NA
J gene: TRBJ2-3
CDR3 protein: CASSLAAGYSTDTQYF
CDR3 DNA: TGTGCCAGCAGCTTGGCAGCGGGGTATAGCACAGATACGCAGTATTTT

D gene: NA
V gene: TRBV20-1
clone size: NA
J gene: TRBJ2-7
CDR3 protein: CSATLGSEQYF
CDR3 DNA: TGCAGTGCTACCCTGGGATCCGAGCAGTACTTC

D gene: TRBD1
V gene: TRBV11-2
clone size: NA
J gene: TRBJ1-2
CDR3 protein: CASSLRLSGQGIGGYTF
CDR3 DNA: TGTGCCAGCAGCTTAAGGCTCTCGGGACAGGGAATAGGTGGCTACACCTTC